This TCR beta chain was sequenced for a study of T cells in Graves' hyperthyroidism and ophthalmopathy. RNA transcripts served as the template for amplifying TCR beta CDR3 regions. First-round RT-PCR targeting the TCR CDR3 was performed with the HTBI primer set. Via MiXCR, TCRdb re-called the multiplex PCR reads, giving one row per CDR3 protein. This sample has hundreds of thousands of distinct CDR3 sequences; about 15% occur once, and the top ten carry roughly a tenth. The germline gives CDR1 DFQATT, CDR2 SNEGSKA (reference sequence). Trimming took 0 bases from V and 3 from J; bases not matched to a gene: 9. The CDR3 is 17 amino acids.

The source of this sequence is a woman aged 18-30 years with Graves' hyperthyroidism. The chain combines TRBV20-1 with TRBJ2-2, with 8 bases matching TRBD1. Sample: blood. CDR3 nucleotide sequence: TGCAGTGCTAGAGATCCCGCGACAGGGGAGGACACCGGGGAGCTGTTTTTT. Its protein is CSARDPATGEDTGELFF.